This TCR beta chain was identified in a study of blood T cell repertoires in COVID-19. Between the trimmed V and J ends, which lost 6 bases and 3 bases, there was a span of 12 bases. CDR1 is SNHLY, CDR2 FYNNEI, per germline. The CDR3 spans 13 residues. Clones were read by immunoSEQ multiplex PCR, and TCRdb kept only the in-frame ones, dropping some. This table holds over 200,000 clones, around 90% found once. This clone has only one observation. The TCR originated in a man under 40 who had been exposed to COVID-19. The gene calls are TRBV2 and TRBJ2-7; D possibly corresponds to TRBD2 (5 bases). Source material: PBMCs or T cells enriched from blood (not recorded which). The CDR3 nucleotides read TGTGCCAGCAGGAGAGGGTTTGGCTACGAGCAGTACTTC. It specifies CASRRGFGYEQYF.